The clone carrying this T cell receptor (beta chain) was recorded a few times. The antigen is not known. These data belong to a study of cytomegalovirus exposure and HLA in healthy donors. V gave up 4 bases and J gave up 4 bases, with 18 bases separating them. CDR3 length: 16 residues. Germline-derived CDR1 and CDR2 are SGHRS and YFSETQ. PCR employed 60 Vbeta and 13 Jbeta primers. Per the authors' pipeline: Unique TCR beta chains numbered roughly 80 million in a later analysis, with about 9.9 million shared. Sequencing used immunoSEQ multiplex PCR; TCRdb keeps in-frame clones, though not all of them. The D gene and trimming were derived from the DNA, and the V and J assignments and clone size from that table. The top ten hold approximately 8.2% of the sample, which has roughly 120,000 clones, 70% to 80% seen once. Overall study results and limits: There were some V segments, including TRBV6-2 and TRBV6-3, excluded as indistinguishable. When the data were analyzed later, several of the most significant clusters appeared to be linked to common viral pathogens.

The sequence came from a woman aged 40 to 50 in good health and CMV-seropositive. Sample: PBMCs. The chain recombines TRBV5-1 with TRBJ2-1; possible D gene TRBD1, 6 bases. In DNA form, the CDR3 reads TGCGCCAGCAGCCCGGAACAGGGACCTCCATACAATGAGCAGTTCTTC. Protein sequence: CASSPEQGPPYNEQFF.